The clone carrying this TCR beta chain was counted a few times. Its antigen is undetermined. CDR3 size: 17 residues. The germline CDR1 and CDR2 sequences are MGHRA and YSYEKL. V was pared by 4 bases and J by 0 bases, with 17 bases between. TCRdb re-derived calls from the RT-PCR reads in MiXCR, one entry per CDR3 protein. The sample lists roughly 670,000 distinct CDR3 sequences; 11% to 15% were seen once. The record originates from a study of response to subunit inactivated influenza vaccine. Study-level findings and limits: There was a suggestion from the authors that each seasonal influenza vaccination recruits few new T cells.

The TCR comes from a man between 45 and 60 years old who received an inactivated influenza vaccine. Sequenced material: PBMCs from blood, taken around two weeks before vaccination. The rearrangement links TRBV4-1 to TRBJ2-3; tentative D call: TRBD2 (6 bases). The CDR3 protein is CASSRGEGLHSTDTQYF. The CDR3, as DNA: TGCGCCAGCAGCCGGGGGGAAGGACTTCATAGCACAGATACGCAGTATTTT.